This T cell receptor beta chain was sequenced for a study of blood T cells in healthy people across ages. Germline V CDR1 and CDR2: DFQATT, SNEGSKA (reference sequence). Between the trimmed V and J ends, which lost 2 bases and 11 bases, there was a span of 21 bases. The CDR3 has 14 residues. The second PCR ran about 6 to 11 cycles with a sample-barcoded 5' primer and J-beta primers. TCRdb analysed the 5' RACE reads with MiXCR anew, one entry per CDR3 protein. The sample records 1.5 million to 2 million distinct CDR3 sequences, roughly 28% being singletons. This clonotype was obtained from a woman in her 30s in good health. The genes are TRBV20-1 and TRBJ2-5; D remains unclear. Sequencing was carried out using blood. The CDR3 loop is CSARPTFGFNEQYF. CDR3 DNA sequence: TGCAGTGCTAGACCCACCTTCGGATTCAATGAGCAGTACTTC.